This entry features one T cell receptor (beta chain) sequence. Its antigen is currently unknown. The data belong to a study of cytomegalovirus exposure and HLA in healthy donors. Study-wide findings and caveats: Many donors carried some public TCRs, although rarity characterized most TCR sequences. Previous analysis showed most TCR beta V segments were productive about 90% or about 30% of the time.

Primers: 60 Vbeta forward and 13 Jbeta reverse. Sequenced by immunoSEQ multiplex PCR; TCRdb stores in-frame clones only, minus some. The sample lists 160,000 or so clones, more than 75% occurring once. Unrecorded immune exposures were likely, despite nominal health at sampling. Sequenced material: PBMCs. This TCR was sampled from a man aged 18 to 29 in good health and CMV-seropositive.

The CDR3 loop is CASSEWREAPRNEQFF. The CDR3 DNA reads as TGCGCCAGCAGTGAGTGGCGGGAGGCCCCCCGCAATGAGCAGTTCTTC. V usage is TRBV10-2 and J usage is TRBJ2-1; 8 bases agree with TRBD2. CDR1 WSHSY and CDR2 SAAADI come from the germline V gene. CDR3 size: 16 residues. Germline trimming cut 1 base from V and 6 bases from J; bases unmatched to any gene: 8.